The subject of this entry is one TCR beta chain. The sample belongs to a study of blood T cell repertoires in COVID-19. For the study at large: COVID-19 samples, acute and convalescent, were from the United States, Italy and Spain.

Original processing methods: It was from reference gene primer amplification that nucleated cell counts were estimated. The repertoire was sequenced with immunoSEQ multiplex PCR; TCRdb's copy has only in-frame clones and lacks some. The DNA gave D and trimming, while V, J and clone size come from that table. Of 60,000 or so clones in the sample, about three quarters were seen once. This TCR derives from a young man with COVID-19, enrolled during active disease. The sample comprised peripheral blood.

The CDR3 is CATGRAGYGYTF. CDR3 nucleotides: TGTGCCACCGGGAGGGCTGGCTATGGCTACACCTTC. V is TRBV27 and J is TRBJ1-2; D gene unclear. From germline, CDR1 is MNHEY and CDR2 SMNVEV (reference sequence). The length of the CDR3 is 12 residues. V gave up 10 bases and J gave up 4 bases, with 13 bases separating them.